This TCR beta chain was sequenced for a study of Tregs in tolerant kidney transplant recipients. Study-wide context: Related graft donors supplied nonmyeloablative bone marrow transplants, and mixed chimerism was transient. General study results and limits: The most relevant donor-specific Treg TCRbeta repertoire apparently came from expansion with activated donor B cells.

In the case of this clone: What it recognizes is unknown.

Unstimulated Tregs (CD4+CD25+CD127-) and CD4+CD25- non-Tregs were sorted from PBMCs. CDR1 and CDR2 from the germline V gene are SGHTA and FQGTGA. The CDR3 is made up of 16 amino acids. The ends were cut back, 1 base at V and 5 bases at J, with 14 bases in the middle. The table came from immunoSEQ multiplex PCR; TCRdb's copy has only in-frame clones and leaves some out. The sample holds about 69,000 clones; approximately 91% are singletons and the top ten take about 0.36%. This specimen consisted of CD4+ T cells from blood, obtained before the transplant. This clonotype was sampled from a human donor who received a combined kidney and bone marrow transplant. This sequence joins TRBV7-3 and TRBJ2-2; D ambiguous. CDR3: CASSLKLRRRTGELFF. DNA of the CDR3: TGTGCCAGCAGCTTAAAGCTTAGGAGACGGACCGGGGAGCTGTTTTTT.